The 5 T cell receptor beta chains below were found in one sample sequenced in a study of CD8+CD57+ T cells in acquired aplastic anemia. CDR3 and TCR beta VDJ profiling relied on genomic DNA as the template. Each CDR3 protein gets one entry after TCRdb re-called the reads with MiXCR. The sample carries 150,000 to 200,000 distinct CDR3 sequences, 60% to 70% recorded once. The source material was sorted CD4+, CD8+, or CD8+CD57+ T cells (not recorded which) from PBMCs. These receptors were obtained from a human donor in good health.

As regards this clonotype: This CDR3 fails to terminate in the conserved phenylalanine or tryptophan, so it likely reflects a read error. The rearrangement joins TRBV20-1 to TRBJ2-7; possibly TRBD2 for D (5 bases). The CDR3 loop spans 12 amino acids. CDR1 and CDR2 (germline): DFQATT, SNEGSKA (reference sequence). V was trimmed by 2 bases and J by 4 bases, leaving 9 bases between them. The CDR3 protein is CSARWTGYEQYL. The CDR3 region has the DNA TGCAGTGCTAGATGGACTGGTTACGAGCAGTACCTC.

This clonotype showed up many times. V gene TRBV6-4 combines with J gene TRBJ1-1; perhaps TRBD1 as D (6 bases). This CDR3 region has 13 residues. Germline CDR1 MRHNA, CDR2 SNTAGT. Trimming removed 3 bases from V and 1 base from J, with 6 bases in between. In DNA, the CDR3 is TGTGCCAGCAGTGAGGGGGCGAACACTGAAGCTTTCTTT. Translating it yields CASSEGANTEAFF.

This clonotype was detected ten times or more. This chain links TRBV7-9 with TRBJ1-5; 7 nucleotides match TRBD1. The CDR3 covers 17 residues. The V segment lost 4 bases and the J segment 3 bases; nucleotides outside the gene matches: 12. The V gene's germline CDR1 is SEHNR and CDR2 FQNEAQ (reference sequence). CDR3 bases: TGTGCCAGCAGCTGGAAGGGAAGCGGGACAGTCAATCAGCCCCAGCATTTT. It translates to CASSWKGSGTVNQPQHF.

This clonotype has only a few counts. Mismatch with germline at one junction end may stem from a read error. The chain joins TRBV7-9 to TRBJ2-7; TRBD2 agrees at 8 bases. CDR1 SEHNR and CDR2 FQNEAQ come from the germline V gene (reference sequence). The CDR3 runs 14 residues. The CDR3 DNA sequence: TGTGCCAGCAGCTTTAGCGGGATAGCCTACGAGCGGTACTTC. Encoded protein: CASSFSGIAYERYF.

The sample holds many counts of this clonotype. CDR3 protein: CSAPMTIQETQYF. CDR3 in DNA: TGCAGTGCCCCTATGACAATCCAAGAGACCCAGTACTTC. The chain is built from TRBV20-1 and TRBJ2-5; no definite D call. The V gene lost 6 bases and the J gene lost 1 base, with 12 bases spanning the gap. Germline loops: CDR1 DFQATT, CDR2 SNEGSKA (reference sequence). The CDR3 has 13 residues.